The 6 T cell receptor beta chains presented below share a single source sample, sequenced in a study of cytomegalovirus exposure and HLA in healthy donors. PCR used 60 Vbeta primers and 13 Jbeta primers. TCRdb keeps only in-frame clones here, not all; method: immunoSEQ multiplex PCR. The listing records approximately 210,000 clones. The sample taken for sequencing was PBMCs. The receptors originated from a woman under 40 in good health and CMV-seropositive.

J is TRBJ2-5 and V is TRBV5-4, with 11 positions matching TRBD2. The CDR3 is 16 amino acids. Germline V gene data show CDR1 as SGHNT and CDR2 as YYREEE (reference sequence). With 4 bases clipped from V and 5 bases from J, the junction kept 10 bases outside the gene matches. The CDR3: CASSMRLAGRGETQYF. The CDR3 DNA follows: TGTGCCAGCAGCATGCGACTAGCGGGAAGGGGGGAGACCCAGTACTTC.

V and J are TRBV5-1 and TRBJ2-1, with 10 bases fitting TRBD2. Trimming removed 0 bases from V and 0 bases from J; junction bases left unmatched: 6. Germline V gene data show CDR1 as SGHRS and CDR2 as YFSETQ. The CDR3 is 18 residues long. The CDR3, as DNA: TGCGCCAGCAGCTTGGCTAGCGGGGGATCCAGCTCCTACAATGAGCAGTTCTTC. The encoded protein is CASSLASGGSSSYNEQFF. The full variable domain, its missing parts supplied by reference TRBV5-1 and TRBJ2-1, is KAGVTQTPRYLIKTRGQQVTLSCSPISGHRSVSWYQQTPGQGLQFLFEYFSETQRNKGNFPGRFSGRQFSNSRSEMNVSTLELGDSALYLCASSLASGGSSSYNEQFFGPGTRLTVL.

This chain uses TRBV5-1 with TRBJ2-7, with a possible D match to TRBD1 (6 bases). This CDR3 region has 11 residues. Germline V gene sequence: CDR1 SGHRS, CDR2 YFSETQ. V gave up 6 bases and J gave up 5 bases, with 9 bases separating them. Here the CDR3 reads CASTRGHEQYF. In nucleotides, the CDR3 is TGCGCCAGCACCAGGGGTCACGAGCAGTACTTC.

The chain links TRBV14 to TRBJ2-2; weak D call: TRBD1 (5 bases). CDR1 is SGHDN and CDR2 is FVKESK in the germline V gene. V lost 6 bases, J lost 9 bases, and 14 bases lay in between. The CDR3 is 13 amino acids. The CDR3: CASSRRAYRELFF. The CDR3 DNA is TGTGCCAGCAGTCGCAGGGCTTACAGGGAGCTGTTTTTT.

The CDR3 loop reads CASSFTGRFEQFF. CDR3 sequence (DNA): TGTGCCAGCAGTTTTACGGGTCGATTCGAGCAGTTCTTC. The V call is TRBV28, the J call TRBJ2-1, with unresolved D. V gave up 3 bases and J gave up 10 bases, with 13 bases separating them. This CDR3 comprises 13 residues. Germline CDR1 is MDHEN and CDR2 is SYDVKM.

Comments on this clone: Other DNA sequences in this specimen translate into the identical CDR3. J is TRBJ2-3 and V is TRBV18, with D uncertain. From germline, CDR1 is KGHSH and CDR2 LQKENI. V shed 6 bases and J shed 2 bases, with 6 bases lying between them. There are 12 residues in the CDR3. CDR3 bases: TGTGCCAGCTCTACTTACACAGATACGCAGTATTTT. Amino acid sequence: CASSTYTDTQYF.